This T cell receptor (beta chain) was identified in a study of blood T cell repertoires in COVID-19 (dated by TCRdb to about 2020). Broadly, across the study: Collaborator samples came from the United States, Italy and Spain and covered acute and convalescent phases of COVID-19. The prospective study material was composed of cDNA or gDNA derived from T cells, B-cell-depleted T cells, or PBMCs. Subjects who had been exposed to COVID-19, were actively infected with it, or had recovered from it provided the deeply sampled blood TCRbeta repertoires that made up the dataset. The repertoires were released in a freely available public database meant as a resource for research on the immune response to SARS-CoV-2. Samples came from the ongoing ImmuneRACE study (first 160 participants) plus 1,254 subjects from 6 global collaborators. Sample metadata almost always included a de-identified subject ID, COVID-19 status, age in years and sex. HLA class I and class II types, where available, came from metadata supplied by the sample provider rather than from assay-based typing.

The immunoSEQ Assay, a bias-controlled multiplex PCR, was used to amplify TCRbeta CDR3 regions from genomic DNA. The published analysis was carried out like this. The number of nucleated cells in each sample was estimated by amplification of reference gene primers within the assay. Sequence reads were collapsed and filtered to measure the absolute abundance of every unique TCRbeta CDR3 rearrangement. For each sample, productive Simpson clonality was calculated as the square root of Simpson's diversity index across productive rearrangements. In its TCRdb copy, this immuneACCESS table keeps in-frame sequences only and misses some clones. Where compared with another copy, unresolved V genes explain less than half of these, and the others have no known cause. That table supplies the V and J calls and clone size; D and trimming were determined from the DNA. This sample holds some 160,000 clones; around 89% were observed only once. The leading ten clones occupy 2.5% to 3.5% of the sample.

What the study reported, not specific to this receptor: The quantity of clinical and demographic metadata differed by source and by participant and was supplied without curation.

The germline V gene supplies CDR1 SGHDN and CDR2 FVKESK. The CDR3 contains 14 residues, cysteine and phenylalanine counted. CDR3 DNA is the only sequence kept; it has 42 bases, read in frame from the first base. Trimming at the junction amounts to 0 bases on V and 6 bases on J, and the germline ends lie 6 bases apart. Each collaborating institution followed its own protocols to collect whole blood in K2EDTA tubes. For TCRbeta analysis, collaborators shipped samples in one of three forms: frozen whole blood, isolated PBMCs, or DNA extracted from either of those sample types. Of note for this clone: It lacks a known antigen. Per-base quality was not reported, and no clone a single base away is much larger than it.

Sequencing was performed on peripheral blood. Recombination connected TRBV14 to TRBJ1-6; the D gene remains uncertain. This clonotype originated in a man aged 55 to 70 with acute or convalescent COVID-19. The DNA sequence follows: TGTGCCAGCAGCCAAGAGGCCTTTAATTCACCCCTCCACTTT. Its translation is CASSQEAFNSPLHF.